This T cell receptor (beta chain) was sequenced in a study of OX40 agonist ivuxolimab in advanced cancers. Study details: Among those enrolled, mean age was roughly 55 years (range about 23 to 90) and about 81% were male.

It was autoimmune disease history or systemic immunosuppression that excluded patients. V lost 5 bases, J lost 3 bases, and 12 bases lay in between. Germline loops: CDR1 SGHRS, CDR2 YFSETQ. The length of the CDR3 is 13 residues. Libraries were prepared by immunoSEQ multiplex PCR; TCRdb keeps only in-frame clonotypes and omits some of them. The sample contains 65,000 to 100,000 clones, roughly 94% of which appear only once. This receptor was identified in an adult with an advanced solid tumor such as melanoma, head and neck, liver or kidney cancer. The chain uses TRBV5-1 and TRBJ2-7; tentatively, D is TRBD1 (6 bases). The starting material was CD4+ or CD8+ T cells sorted from blood, obtained in a trial of the OX40 agonist ivuxolimab. Here the CDR3 reads CASRQDSDYEQYF. In DNA form, the CDR3 reads TGCGCCAGCAGGCAGGACAGTGACTACGAGCAGTACTTC.